A selection of T cell receptor beta chains follows, all from one sample in a study of blood T cell repertoires in COVID-19. Clones were read by immunoSEQ multiplex PCR, and TCRdb kept only the in-frame ones, dropping some. This repertoire shows roughly 31,000 clones, 80% to 90% found once; its top ten account for over 9%. The specimen was peripheral blood. The receptor source for this set is a man in his 60s with acute or convalescent COVID-19. The CDR3 runs from the conserved cysteine through the conserved F or W. Fields, in order: J gene, V gene, clone size, D gene, CDR3 protein, CDR3 DNA. D genes are given only for firm matches. Clone size, where shown, is once, few, many, or a class for clones that have expanded.

>TRBJ2-1|TRBV5-8|.|TRBD1
CASSSGQGNYNEQFF
TGTGCCAGCAGCTCGGGACAGGGGAACTACAATGAGCAGTTCTTC
>TRBJ2-5|TRBV6-5|.|.
CASSTTRTPSETQYF
TGTGCCAGCAGTACTACTAGGACCCCAAGCGAGACCCAGTACTTC
>TRBJ1-5|TRBV11-3|once|.
CASSRDIRNQPQHF
TGTGCCAGCAGCCGGGACATTCGCAATCAGCCCCAGCATTTT
>TRBJ2-7|TRBV6-1|.|.
CASSESGTPYEQYF
TGTGCCAGCAGTGAATCCGGGACACCCTACGAGCAGTACTTC
>TRBJ2-2|TRBV29-1|.|.
CSVDPGGNTGELFF
TGCAGCGTTGACCCCGGGGGGAACACCGGGGAGCTGTTTTTT
>TRBJ2-2|TRBV13|.|.
CASSLGRANTGELFF
TGTGCCAGCAGCTTAGGCCGGGCGAACACCGGGGAGCTGTTTTTT
>TRBJ2-7|TRBV29-1|.|TRBD1
CSVEGDRADEQYF
TGCAGCGTTGAAGGGGACAGGGCCGACGAGCAGTACTTC
>TRBJ1-2|TRBV18|.|.
CASSPRQGRDGYTF
TGTGCCAGCTCACCCAGGCAGGGCAGGGATGGCTACACCTTC
>TRBJ2-2|TRBV27|.|.
CASSYFGNTGELFF
TGTGCCAGCAGTTATTTCGGGAACACCGGGGAGCTGTTTTTT
>TRBJ1-4|TRBV7-2|once|.
CASSLWGLGAQEKLFF
TGTGCCAGCAGCCTGTGGGGATTGGGGGCGCAAGAAAAACTGTTTTTT
>TRBJ2-5|TRBV7-9|.|.
CASSLPAQETQYF
TGTGCCAGCAGCTTACCAGCGCAAGAGACCCAGTACTTC
>TRBJ2-5|TRBV5-5|.|.
CASSLWAGQETQYF
TGTGCCAGCAGCTTGTGGGCGGGCCAAGAGACCCAGTACTTC
>TRBJ1-1|TRBV11-2|.|TRBD1
CASSLVRDRNTEAFF
TGTGCCAGCAGCTTGGTTCGGGACAGGAACACTGAAGCTTTCTTT
>TRBJ1-2|TRBV12-3/TRBV12-4|.|TRBD1
CASSPGTGDGYTF
TGTGCCAGCAGCCCCGGGACAGGGGATGGCTACACCTTC
>TRBJ2-1|TRBV18|.|TRBD1
CASSLTSGQGLSNEQFF
TGTGCCAGCTCGCTAACCTCGGGACAGGGACTAAGCAATGAGCAGTTCTTC
>TRBJ1-2|TRBV27|.|.
CASSLQRTVSNNYGYTF
TGTGCCAGCAGTCTACAAAGGACAGTATCCAATAACTATGGCTACACCTTC
>TRBJ1-3|TRBV7-9|few|TRBD1
CASSPRENRGAGNTIYF
TGTGCCAGCAGCCCCCGCGAAAACAGGGGAGCAGGAAACACCATATATTTT
>TRBJ1-1|TRBV6-5|.|.
CASSYGDTGRRTEAFF
TGTGCCAGCAGTTACGGGGATACAGGGCGGAGGACTGAAGCTTTCTTT
>TRBJ1-2|TRBV6-6|few|TRBD1
CATSGQGYGYTF
TGTGCCACTTCGGGACAGGGCTATGGCTACACCTTC
>TRBJ2-7|TRBV18|.|TRBD2
CASSPPLAGDRGEQYF
TGTGCCAGCTCACCACCCCTAGCGGGAGATCGGGGCGAGCAGTACTTC
>TRBJ2-3|TRBV11-2|.|TRBD2
CASSLAGGGDTQYF
TGTGCCAGCAGCCTCGCGGGGGGGGGAGATACGCAGTATTTT
>TRBJ1-4|TRBV29-1|.|TRBD1
CSVGQGVTNEKLFF
TGCAGCGTCGGACAGGGGGTGACTAATGAAAAACTGTTTTTT
>TRBJ2-3|TRBV4-2|.|.
CASSQDNSGGVTDTQYF
TGTGCCAGCAGCCAAGATAACTCGGGGGGCGTTACAGATACGCAGTATTTT
>TRBJ2-3|TRBV29-1|.|TRBD2
CSVEWASGTSLDTQYF
TGCAGCGTTGAGTGGGCTAGCGGGACGTCCTTAGATACGCAGTATTTT
>TRBJ2-3|TRBV27|.|TRBD1
CASRYRGFGTDTQYF
TGTGCCAGCAGGTACAGGGGATTCGGCACAGATACGCAGTATTTT
>TRBJ2-5|TRBV5-4|.|TRBD1
CASSPDRGRRETQYF
TGTGCCAGCAGCCCCGACAGGGGGCGCCGAGAGACCCAGTACTTC
>TRBJ2-1|TRBV7-9|.|TRBD2
CASSNLLALAGGPNEQFF
TGTGCCAGCAGCAACCTCCTGGCTTTAGCGGGAGGGCCCAATGAGCAGTTCTTC
>TRBJ1-5|TRBV19|.|.
CASKVRGHQPQHF
TGTGCCAGTAAAGTAAGGGGCCACCAGCCCCAGCATTTT
>TRBJ2-3|TRBV9|once|.
CASSVGTADTQYF
TGTGCCAGCAGCGTCGGGACTGCAGATACGCAGTATTTT
>TRBJ1-1|TRBV10-1|.|.
CASSDPGDTEAFF
TGCGCCAGCAGTGATCCGGGGGACACTGAAGCTTTCTTT
>TRBJ1-2|TRBV5-6|.|TRBD1
CASRGGGGWYGYTF
TGTGCCAGCAGGGGTGGAGGGGGCTGGTATGGCTACACCTTC
>TRBJ2-3|TRBV9|.|TRBD2
CASSVETGGQEGDTQYF
TGTGCCAGCAGCGTAGAAACGGGGGGGCAGGAGGGAGATACGCAGTATTTT
>TRBJ2-3|TRBV19|.|TRBD2
CASSAGLAGGPTDTQYF
TGTGCCAGTAGTGCGGGACTAGCGGGAGGGCCAACAGATACGCAGTATTTT
>TRBJ1-5|TRBV19|.|.
CASRGGGTGNQPQHF
TGTGCCAGTAGAGGGGGGGGCACAGGCAATCAGCCCCAGCATTTT
>TRBJ1-1|TRBV15|.|.
CATSLQGNTEAFF
TGTGCCACCAGCTTACAGGGGAACACTGAAGCTTTCTTT
>TRBJ1-1|TRBV6-1|.|.
CASSEQGVNTEAFF
TGTGCCAGCAGTGAACAGGGTGTGAACACTGAAGCTTTCTTT
>TRBJ1-1|TRBV5-1|.|.
CASSLAGNTEAFF
TGCGCCAGCAGCTTGGCAGGGAACACTGAAGCTTTCTTT